Listed below are T cell receptor beta chains from one sample, sequenced in a study of cytomegalovirus exposure and HLA in healthy donors. Generated by immunoSEQ multiplex PCR, the TCRdb table keeps only in-frame clones and is missing some. The sample lists 150,000 to 200,000 clones, 68% occurring once. The sequencing sample was made of PBMCs. All receptors come from a man in his forties or fifties in good health and CMV-seronegative. The CDR3 runs from the conserved cysteine through the conserved F or W. The order of the fields is CDR3 protein, CDR3 DNA, V gene, D gene, clone size, J gene. D genes are given only for firm matches. Clone size is given for some rows only: seen once, a few or many times, or a class if the clone is expanded.

cdr3_aa: CAISEFERGYSSGNTIYF; cdr3_nt: TGTGCCATCAGTGAGTTTGAGCGGGGCTACAGCTCTGGAAACACCATATATTTT; v_call: TRBV10-3; d_call: NA; clone_size: once; j_call: TRBJ1-3
cdr3_aa: CASSLLPDSRYEQYF; cdr3_nt: TGCGCCAGCAGCTTGCTACCCGACTCCCGCTACGAGCAGTACTTC; v_call: TRBV5-1; d_call: NA; clone_size: few; j_call: TRBJ2-7
cdr3_aa: CASSYLRTPSYEQYF; cdr3_nt: TGTGCCAGCAGCTACCTAAGGACACCTTCCTACGAGCAGTACTTC; v_call: TRBV7-8; d_call: NA; clone_size: few; j_call: TRBJ2-7
cdr3_aa: CASSSGQNTEAFF; cdr3_nt: TGTGCCAGCAGCTCGGGACAAAACACTGAAGCTTTCTTT; v_call: TRBV7-2; d_call: NA; clone_size: NA; j_call: TRBJ1-1
cdr3_aa: CASSLKPVDSPLHF; cdr3_nt: TGCGCCAGCAGCCTAAAACCGGTGGATTCACCCCTCCACTTT; v_call: TRBV4-3; d_call: NA; clone_size: NA; j_call: TRBJ1-6
cdr3_aa: CASSLGGGLGKTQYF; cdr3_nt: TGTGCCAGCAGTCTAGGAGGAGGTTTGGGGAAGACCCAGTACTTC; v_call: TRBV28; d_call: NA; clone_size: NA; j_call: TRBJ2-5
cdr3_aa: CASSLGPGGPLGEQFF; cdr3_nt: TGTGCCAGCAGCTTAGGACCGGGGGGGCCTTTAGGTGAGCAGTTCTTC; v_call: TRBV7-3; d_call: TRBD2; clone_size: NA; j_call: TRBJ2-1
cdr3_aa: CASSYRARGRTEAFF; cdr3_nt: TGTGCCAGCAGTTATCGCGCCAGGGGGCGGACTGAAGCTTTCTTT; v_call: TRBV6-5; d_call: TRBD1; clone_size: once; j_call: TRBJ1-1
cdr3_aa: CASSRGLNTDTQYF; cdr3_nt: TGTGCCAGCAGCAGGGGGCTTAATACAGATACGCAGTATTTT; v_call: TRBV7-2; d_call: TRBD1; clone_size: once; j_call: TRBJ2-3
cdr3_aa: CASSLTGQGADTQYF; cdr3_nt: TGTGCCAGCAGCTTAACCGGACAGGGGGCAGATACGCAGTATTTT; v_call: TRBV7-3; d_call: TRBD1; clone_size: NA; j_call: TRBJ2-3
cdr3_aa: CASSPGTGNYEQYF; cdr3_nt: TGTGCCAGCAGCCCCGGGACAGGGAACTACGAGCAGTACTTC; v_call: TRBV7-3; d_call: TRBD1; clone_size: few; j_call: TRBJ2-7
cdr3_aa: CASSEDRSTEAFF; cdr3_nt: TGTGCCAGCAGTGAAGACAGGTCCACTGAAGCTTTCTTT; v_call: TRBV6-1; d_call: NA; clone_size: few; j_call: TRBJ1-1
cdr3_aa: CASSALQGSYGYTF; cdr3_nt: TGCGCCAGCAGCGCGCTACAGGGGAGCTATGGCTACACCTTC; v_call: TRBV5-1; d_call: TRBD1; clone_size: NA; j_call: TRBJ1-2
cdr3_aa: CASSIGGAQRKDGYTF; cdr3_nt: TGTGCCAGCAGCATAGGGGGCGCCCAAAGGAAGGATGGCTACACCTTC; v_call: TRBV28; d_call: TRBD1; clone_size: few; j_call: TRBJ1-2
cdr3_aa: CASSDRGQIYGYTF; cdr3_nt: TGTGCCAGCAGTGACAGGGGGCAAATCTATGGCTACACCTTC; v_call: TRBV6-1; d_call: TRBD1; clone_size: NA; j_call: TRBJ1-2
cdr3_aa: CAISESPYEQYF; cdr3_nt: TGTGCCATCAGTGAGTCCCCGTACGAGCAGTACTTC; v_call: TRBV10-3; d_call: NA; clone_size: few; j_call: TRBJ2-7
cdr3_aa: CASREPGTGEGYGYTF; cdr3_nt: TGTGCCAGTAGGGAACCCGGGACAGGGGAAGGCTATGGCTACACCTTC; v_call: TRBV19; d_call: TRBD1; clone_size: NA; j_call: TRBJ1-2
cdr3_aa: CASSLGAGGGDTQYF; cdr3_nt: TGTGCCAGCAGCTTAGGTGCGGGGGGAGGAGATACGCAGTATTTT; v_call: TRBV7-9; d_call: TRBD2; clone_size: once; j_call: TRBJ2-3
cdr3_aa: CASSQGQGSYEQYF; cdr3_nt: TGTGCCAGCAGTCAGGGACAGGGATCCTACGAGCAGTACTTC; v_call: TRBV6-6; d_call: TRBD1; clone_size: NA; j_call: TRBJ2-7
cdr3_aa: CASSTGQGSSNQPQHF; cdr3_nt: TGTGCCAGCTCTACTGGACAGGGGAGTAGCAATCAGCCCCAGCATTTT; v_call: TRBV18; d_call: TRBD1; clone_size: NA; j_call: TRBJ1-5
cdr3_aa: CASNGQGSLNTGELFF; cdr3_nt: TGTGCCAGCAACGGACAGGGGTCCCTTAACACCGGGGAGCTGTTTTTT; v_call: TRBV9; d_call: TRBD1; clone_size: NA; j_call: TRBJ2-2
cdr3_aa: CASSGWNRPEAFF; cdr3_nt: TGTGCCAGCAGCGGGTGGAACAGACCTGAAGCTTTCTTT; v_call: TRBV5-6; d_call: NA; clone_size: NA; j_call: TRBJ1-1
cdr3_aa: CASSSGLAGLYYEQYF; cdr3_nt: TGTGCCAGCAGCTCCGGACTAGCGGGGTTATATTACGAGCAGTACTTC; v_call: TRBV2; d_call: TRBD2; clone_size: NA; j_call: TRBJ2-7